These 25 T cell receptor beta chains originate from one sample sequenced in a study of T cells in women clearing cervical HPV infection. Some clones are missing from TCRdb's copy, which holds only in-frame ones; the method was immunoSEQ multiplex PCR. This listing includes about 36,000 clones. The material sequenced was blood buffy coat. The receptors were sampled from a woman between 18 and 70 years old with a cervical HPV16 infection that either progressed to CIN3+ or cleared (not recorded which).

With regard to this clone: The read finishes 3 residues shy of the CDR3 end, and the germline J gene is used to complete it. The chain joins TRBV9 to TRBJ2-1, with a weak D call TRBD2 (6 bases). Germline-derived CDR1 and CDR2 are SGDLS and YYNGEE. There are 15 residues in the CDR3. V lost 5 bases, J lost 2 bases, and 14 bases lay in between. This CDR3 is CASSSGGIAYNEQFF. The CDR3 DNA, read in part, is TGTGCCAGCAGTTCTGGGGGGATAGCCTACAATGAG.

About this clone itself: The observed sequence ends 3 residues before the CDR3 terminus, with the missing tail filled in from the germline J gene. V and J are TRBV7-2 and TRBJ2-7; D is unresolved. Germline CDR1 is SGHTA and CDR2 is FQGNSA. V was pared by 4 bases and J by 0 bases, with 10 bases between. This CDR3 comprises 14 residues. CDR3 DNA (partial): TGTGCCAGCAGCTCCCAGCGTGACTCCTACGAG. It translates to CASSSQRDSYE. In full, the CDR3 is CASSSQRDSYEQYF. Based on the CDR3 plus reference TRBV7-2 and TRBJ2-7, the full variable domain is GAGVSQSPSNKVTEKGKDVELRCDPISGHTALYWYRQSLGQGLEFLIYFQGNSAPDKSGLPSDRFSAERTGGSVSTLTIQRTQQEDSAVYLCASSSQRDSYEQYFGPGTRLTVT.

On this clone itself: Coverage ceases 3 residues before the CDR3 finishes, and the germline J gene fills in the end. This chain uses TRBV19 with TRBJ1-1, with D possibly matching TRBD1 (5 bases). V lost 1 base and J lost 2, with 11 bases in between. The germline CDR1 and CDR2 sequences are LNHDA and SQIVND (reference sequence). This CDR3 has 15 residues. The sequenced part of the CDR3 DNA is TGTGCCAGTAGTATAGGGGGGGATACTAACACTGAA. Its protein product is CASSIGGDTNTE. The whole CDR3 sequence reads CASSIGGDTNTEAFF. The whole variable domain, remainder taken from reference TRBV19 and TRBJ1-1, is DGGITQSPKYLFRKEGQNVTLSCEQNLNHDAMYWYRQDPGQGLRLIYYSQIVNDFQKGDIAEGYSVSREKKESFPLTVTSAQKNPTAFYLCASSIGGDTNTEAFFGQGTRLTVV.

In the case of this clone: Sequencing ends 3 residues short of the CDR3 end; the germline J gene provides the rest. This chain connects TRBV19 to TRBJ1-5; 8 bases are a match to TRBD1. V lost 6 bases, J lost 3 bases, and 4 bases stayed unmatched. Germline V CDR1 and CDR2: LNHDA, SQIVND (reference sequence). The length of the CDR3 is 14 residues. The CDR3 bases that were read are TGTGCCAGTAGGGACAGGGTCCACAATCAGCCC. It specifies CASRDRVHNQP. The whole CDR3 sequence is CASRDRVHNQPQHF.

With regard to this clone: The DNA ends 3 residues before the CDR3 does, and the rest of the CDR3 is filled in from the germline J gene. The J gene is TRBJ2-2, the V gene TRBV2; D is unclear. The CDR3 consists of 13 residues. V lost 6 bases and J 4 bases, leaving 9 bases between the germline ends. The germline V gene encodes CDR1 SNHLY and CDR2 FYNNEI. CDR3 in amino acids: CASRATTTGELFF. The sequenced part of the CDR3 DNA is TGTGCCAGCAGAGCTACTACCACCGGGGAG.

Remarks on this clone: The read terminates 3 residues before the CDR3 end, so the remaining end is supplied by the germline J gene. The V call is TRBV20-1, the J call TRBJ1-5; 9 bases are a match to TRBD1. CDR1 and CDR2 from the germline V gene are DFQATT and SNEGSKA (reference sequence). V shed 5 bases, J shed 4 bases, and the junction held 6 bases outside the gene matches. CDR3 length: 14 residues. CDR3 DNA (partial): TGCAGTGCTCCGGAGACAGGGGGGAATCAGCCC. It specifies CSAPETGGNQP. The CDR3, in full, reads CSAPETGGNQPQHF.

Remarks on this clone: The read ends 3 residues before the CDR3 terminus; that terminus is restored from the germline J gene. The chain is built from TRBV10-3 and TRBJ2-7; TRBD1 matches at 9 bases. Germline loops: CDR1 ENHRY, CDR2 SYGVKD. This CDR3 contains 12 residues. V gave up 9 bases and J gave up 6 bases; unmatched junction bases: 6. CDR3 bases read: TGTGCCATAGGGACAGGGACGGGCGAG. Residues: CAIGTGTGE. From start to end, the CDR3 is CAIGTGTGEQYF.

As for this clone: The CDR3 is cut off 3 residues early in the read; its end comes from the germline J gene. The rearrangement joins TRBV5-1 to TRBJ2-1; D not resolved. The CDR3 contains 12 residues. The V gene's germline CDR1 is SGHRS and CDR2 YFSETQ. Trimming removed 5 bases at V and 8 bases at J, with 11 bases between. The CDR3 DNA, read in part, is TGCGCCAGCAGGACATCATCTGATGAG. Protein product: CASRTSSDE. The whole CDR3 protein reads CASRTSSDEQFF. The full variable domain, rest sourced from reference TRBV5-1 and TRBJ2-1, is KAGVTQTPRYLIKTRGQQVTLSCSPISGHRSVSWYQQTPGQGLQFLFEYFSETQRNKGNFPGRFSGRQFSNSRSEMNVSTLELGDSALYLCASRTSSDEQFFGPGTRLTVL.

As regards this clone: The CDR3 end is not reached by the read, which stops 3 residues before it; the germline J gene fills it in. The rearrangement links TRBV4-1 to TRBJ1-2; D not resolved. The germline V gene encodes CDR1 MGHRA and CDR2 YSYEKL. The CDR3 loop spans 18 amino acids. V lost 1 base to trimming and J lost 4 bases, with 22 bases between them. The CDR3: CASSQVGSLRFGLYGYTF. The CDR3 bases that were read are TGCGCCAGCAGCCAAGTCGGGTCGTTGAGGTTTGGCCTCTATGGC.

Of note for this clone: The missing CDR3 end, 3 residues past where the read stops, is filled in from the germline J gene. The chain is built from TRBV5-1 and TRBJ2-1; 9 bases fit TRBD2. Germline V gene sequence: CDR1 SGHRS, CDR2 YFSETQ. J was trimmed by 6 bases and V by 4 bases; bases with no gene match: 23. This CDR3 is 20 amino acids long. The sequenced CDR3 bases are TGCGCCAGCAGCCTCACCCAAGGGACTAGCACCTATACCCGATCCAATGAG. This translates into CASSLTQGTSTYTRSNE. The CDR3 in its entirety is CASSLTQGTSTYTRSNEQFF. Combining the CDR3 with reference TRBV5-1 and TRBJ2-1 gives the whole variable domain KAGVTQTPRYLIKTRGQQVTLSCSPISGHRSVSWYQQTPGQGLQFLFEYFSETQRNKGNFPGRFSGRQFSNSRSEMNVSTLELGDSALYLCASSLTQGTSTYTRSNEQFFGPGTRLTVL.

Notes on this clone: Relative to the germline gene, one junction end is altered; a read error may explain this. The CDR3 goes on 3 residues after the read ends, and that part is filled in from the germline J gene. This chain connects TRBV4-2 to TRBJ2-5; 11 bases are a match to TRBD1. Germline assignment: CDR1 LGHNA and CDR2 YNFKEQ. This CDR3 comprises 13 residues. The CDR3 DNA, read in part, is TGCGCCAGCAGCCAGGGACAGGGGGGGACC. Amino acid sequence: CASSQGQGGT. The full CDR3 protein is CASSQGQGGTQYF.

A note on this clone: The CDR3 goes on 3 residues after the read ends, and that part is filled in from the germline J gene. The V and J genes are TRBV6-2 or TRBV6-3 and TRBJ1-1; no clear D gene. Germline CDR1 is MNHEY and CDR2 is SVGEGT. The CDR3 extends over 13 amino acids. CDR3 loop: CASSLTPGSEAFF. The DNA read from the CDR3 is TGTGCCAGCAGTCTTACTCCGGGGTCCGAA.

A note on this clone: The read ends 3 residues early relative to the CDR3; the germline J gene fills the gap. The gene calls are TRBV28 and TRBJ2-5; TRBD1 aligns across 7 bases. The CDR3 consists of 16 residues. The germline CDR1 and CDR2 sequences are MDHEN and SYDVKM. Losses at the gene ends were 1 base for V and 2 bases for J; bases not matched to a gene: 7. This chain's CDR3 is CASSLYLGQEQETQYF. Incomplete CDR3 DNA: TGTGCCAGCAGTTTATACTTAGGACAGGAGCAAGAGACC.

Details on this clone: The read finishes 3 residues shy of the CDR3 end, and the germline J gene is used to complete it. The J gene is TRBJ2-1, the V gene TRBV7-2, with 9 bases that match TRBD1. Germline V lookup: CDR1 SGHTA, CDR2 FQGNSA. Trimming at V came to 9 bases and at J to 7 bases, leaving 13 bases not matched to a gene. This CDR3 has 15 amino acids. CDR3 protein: CASRKDRGGSNEQFF. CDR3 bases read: TGTGCCAGTAGGAAGGACAGGGGAGGGTCAAATGAG.

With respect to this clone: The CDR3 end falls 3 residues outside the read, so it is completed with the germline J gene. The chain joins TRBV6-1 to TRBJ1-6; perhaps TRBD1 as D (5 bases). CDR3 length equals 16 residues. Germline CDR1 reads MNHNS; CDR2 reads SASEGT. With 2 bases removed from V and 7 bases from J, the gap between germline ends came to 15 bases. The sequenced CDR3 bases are TGTGCCAGCAGTGAACGGGGAGCCCGGGGGAATTCACCC. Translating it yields CASSERGARGNSP. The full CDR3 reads CASSERGARGNSPLHF.

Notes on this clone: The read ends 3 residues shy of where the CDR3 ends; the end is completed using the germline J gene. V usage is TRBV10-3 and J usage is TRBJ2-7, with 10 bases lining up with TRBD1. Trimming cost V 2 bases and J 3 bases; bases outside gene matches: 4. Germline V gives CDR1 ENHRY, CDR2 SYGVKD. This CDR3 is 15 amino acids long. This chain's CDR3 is CAISEGGQGGYEQYF. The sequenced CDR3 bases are TGTGCCATCAGTGAGGGTGGACAGGGGGGCTACGAG.

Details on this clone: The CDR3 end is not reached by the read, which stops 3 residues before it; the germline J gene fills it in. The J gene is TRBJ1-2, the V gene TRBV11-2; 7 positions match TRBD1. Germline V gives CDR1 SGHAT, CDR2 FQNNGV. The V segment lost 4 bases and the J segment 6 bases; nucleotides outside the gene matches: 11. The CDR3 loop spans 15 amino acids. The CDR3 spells CASSYSRGRKDGYTF. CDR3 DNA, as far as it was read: TGTGCCAGCAGCTACTCGAGGGGGCGGAAAGATGGC.

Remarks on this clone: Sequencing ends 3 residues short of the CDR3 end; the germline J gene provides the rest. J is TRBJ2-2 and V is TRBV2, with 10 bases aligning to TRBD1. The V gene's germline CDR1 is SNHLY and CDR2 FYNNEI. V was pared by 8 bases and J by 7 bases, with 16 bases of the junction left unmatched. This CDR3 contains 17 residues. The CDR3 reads CASVGQGIPNGGGELFF. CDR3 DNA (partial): TGTGCCAGCGTGGGACAGGGGATCCCTAATGGTGGCGGGGAG.

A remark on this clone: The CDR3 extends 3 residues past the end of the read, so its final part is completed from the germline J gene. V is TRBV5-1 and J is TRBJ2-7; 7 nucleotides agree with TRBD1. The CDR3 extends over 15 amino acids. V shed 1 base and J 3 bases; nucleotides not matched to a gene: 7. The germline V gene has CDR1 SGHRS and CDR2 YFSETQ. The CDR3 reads CASSLNPSGGYEQYF. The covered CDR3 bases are TGCGCCAGCAGCTTGAATCCCTCAGGGGGCTACGAG.

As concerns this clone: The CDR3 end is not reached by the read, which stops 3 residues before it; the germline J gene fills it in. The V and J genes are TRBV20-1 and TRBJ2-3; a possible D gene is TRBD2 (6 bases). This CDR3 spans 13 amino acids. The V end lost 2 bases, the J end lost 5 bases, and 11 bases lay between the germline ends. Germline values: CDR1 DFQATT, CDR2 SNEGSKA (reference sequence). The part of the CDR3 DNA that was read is TGCAGTGCTAGATGGGGCGGGGTAGATACG. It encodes CSARWGGVDT. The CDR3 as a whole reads CSARWGGVDTQYF.

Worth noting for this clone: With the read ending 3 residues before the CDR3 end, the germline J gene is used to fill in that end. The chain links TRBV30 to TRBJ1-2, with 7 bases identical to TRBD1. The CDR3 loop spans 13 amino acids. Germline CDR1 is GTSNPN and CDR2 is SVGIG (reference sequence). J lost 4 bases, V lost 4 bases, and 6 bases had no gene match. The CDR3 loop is CAWTLTGIYGYTF. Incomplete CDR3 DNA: TGTGCCTGGACACTGACAGGGATCTATGGC.

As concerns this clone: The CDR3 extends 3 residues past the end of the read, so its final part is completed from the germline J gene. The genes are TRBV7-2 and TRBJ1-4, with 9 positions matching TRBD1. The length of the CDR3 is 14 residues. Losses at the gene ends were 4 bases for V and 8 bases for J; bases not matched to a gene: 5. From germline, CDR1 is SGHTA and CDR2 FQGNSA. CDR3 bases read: TGTGCCAGCAGCTCACAGGGGGCTAGGGAAAAA. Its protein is CASSSQGAREK. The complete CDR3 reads CASSSQGAREKLFF.

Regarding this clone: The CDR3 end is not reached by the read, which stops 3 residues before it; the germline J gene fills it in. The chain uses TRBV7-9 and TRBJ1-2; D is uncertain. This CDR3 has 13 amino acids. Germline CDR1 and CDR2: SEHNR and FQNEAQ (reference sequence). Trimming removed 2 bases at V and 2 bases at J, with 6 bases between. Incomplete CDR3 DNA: TGTGCCAGCAGCTTAAACAGCAACTATGGC. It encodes CASSLNSNYG. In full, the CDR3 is CASSLNSNYGYTF.

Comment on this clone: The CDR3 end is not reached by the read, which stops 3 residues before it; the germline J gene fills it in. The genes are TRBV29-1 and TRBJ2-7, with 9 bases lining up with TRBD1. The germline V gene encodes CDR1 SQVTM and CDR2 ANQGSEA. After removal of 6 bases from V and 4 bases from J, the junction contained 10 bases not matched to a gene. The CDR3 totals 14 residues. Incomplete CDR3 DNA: TGCAGCGTGCTATACCGGGACAGGGCATACGAG. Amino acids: CSVLYRDRAYE. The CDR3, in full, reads CSVLYRDRAYEQYF.

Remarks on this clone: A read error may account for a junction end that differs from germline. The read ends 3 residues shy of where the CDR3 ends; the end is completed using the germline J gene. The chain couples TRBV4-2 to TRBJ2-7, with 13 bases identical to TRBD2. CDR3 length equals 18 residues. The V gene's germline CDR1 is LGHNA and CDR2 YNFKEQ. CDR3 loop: CARSQGLAGALLVYEQYF. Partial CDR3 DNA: TGTGCCAGAAGCCAAGGACTAGCGGGAGCCCTACTTGTTTACGAG.